The source of this T cell receptor (beta chain) is a study of blood T cell repertoires in COVID-19. The CDR3 sequence is 14 residues long. The germline gives CDR1 SGHNT, CDR2 YYREEE (reference sequence). V dropped 4 bases and J dropped 6 bases, with 16 bases sitting between them. This clone has a handful of counts. TCRdb's table, derived via immunoSEQ multiplex PCR, lists solely in-frame clones and lacks some. The sample yields 100,000 to 150,000 clones, more than 70% seen once. Sequencing used peripheral blood. The V and J genes are TRBV5-4 and TRBJ1-2, with D maybe TRBD1 (6 bases). The receptor comes from a man in his sixties with acute or convalescent COVID-19. The CDR3 coding sequence is TGTGCCAGCAGCGGAAACAGGGTTGGACATGGCTACACCTTC. It translates to CASSGNRVGHGYTF.